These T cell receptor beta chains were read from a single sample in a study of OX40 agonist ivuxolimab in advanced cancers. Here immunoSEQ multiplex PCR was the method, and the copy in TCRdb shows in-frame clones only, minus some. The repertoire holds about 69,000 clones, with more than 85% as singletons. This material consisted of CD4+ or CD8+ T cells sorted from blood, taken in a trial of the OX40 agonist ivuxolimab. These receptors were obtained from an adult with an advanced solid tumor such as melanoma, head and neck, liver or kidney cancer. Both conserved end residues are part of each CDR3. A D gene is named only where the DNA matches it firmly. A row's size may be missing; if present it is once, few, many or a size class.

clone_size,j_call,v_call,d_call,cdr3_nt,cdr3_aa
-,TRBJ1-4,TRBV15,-,TGTGCCACCAGCAGAGGGTCAGGGGCAGGCGAAAAACTGTTTTTT,CATSRGSGAGEKLFF
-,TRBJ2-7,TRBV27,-,TGTGCCAGCAGTTTATCGATTCCCTCAGGGACCTGGGTCGAGCAGTACTTC,CASSLSIPSGTWVEQYF
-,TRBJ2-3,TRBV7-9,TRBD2,TGTGCCAGCAGCCGCGAGGTACTAGCGGTCAGCACAGATACGCAGTATTTT,CASSREVLAVSTDTQYF
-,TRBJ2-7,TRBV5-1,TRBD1,TGCGCCAGCAGTGGGGCCGGACAGGGGAACGAGCAGTACTTC,CASSGAGQGNEQYF
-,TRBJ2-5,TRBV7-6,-,TGTGCCAGCAGCTTAGCGAAAGGAAAGACCCAGTACTTC,CASSLAKGKTQYF
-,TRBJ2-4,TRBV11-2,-,TGTGCCAGCAGCCGCCCGTCGGGCCTTATAGCCAAAAACATTCAGTACTTC,CASSRPSGLIAKNIQYF
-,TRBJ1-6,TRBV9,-,TGTGCCAGCAGCGACAGTAGCTCCTATAATTCACCCCTCCACTTT,CASSDSSSYNSPLHF
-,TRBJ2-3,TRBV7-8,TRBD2,TGTGCCAGCAGCCTTCGGACTAGCGGGAGGACAGATACGCAGTATTTT,CASSLRTSGRTDTQYF
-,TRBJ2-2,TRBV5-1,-,TGCGCCAGCAACACCGGGACAAACACCGGGGAGCTGTTTTTT,CASNTGTNTGELFF
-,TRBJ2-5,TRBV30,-,TGTGCCTGGAGTTCCAACCCCCGACAGGAGCCGTGTCCCAAGACCCAGTACTTC,CAWSSNPRQEPCPKTQYF
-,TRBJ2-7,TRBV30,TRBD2,TGTGCCTCGGAGACTAGCGGACTCTACGAGCAGTACTTC,CASETSGLYEQYF
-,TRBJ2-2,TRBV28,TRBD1,TGTGCCAGCAGTTTTGCTAGTTGGGACAGACCTCAAGGCGGGGAGCTGTTTTTT,CASSFASWDRPQGGELFF
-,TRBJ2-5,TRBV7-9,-,TGTGCCAGCAGCTTAATAAGGTCGGGCACAGGAGATCGTGAGACCCAGTACTTC,CASSLIRSGTGDRETQYF
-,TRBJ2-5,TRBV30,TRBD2,TGTGCCTGGATGGGGGAGGGCCGAGAGACCCAGTACTTC,CAWMGEGRETQYF
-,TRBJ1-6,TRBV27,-,TGTGCCAGCAGTTTAGTCAGACCGGGACTTAGCTCCTATAATTCACCCCTCCACTTT,CASSLVRPGLSSYNSPLHF
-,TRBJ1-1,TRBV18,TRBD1,TGTGCCAGCTCACCACAACAGGGGGCTTTGATGGGCACTGAAGCTTTCTTT,CASSPQQGALMGTEAFF
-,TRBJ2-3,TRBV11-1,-,TGTGCCAGCAGCTTAGGGCGGCTTTTATTCGATACGCAGTATTTT,CASSLGRLLFDTQYF
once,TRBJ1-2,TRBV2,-,TGTGCCAGCAGTGGATCAGGGGCCGGGAGCTATGGCTACACCTTC,CASSGSGAGSYGYTF
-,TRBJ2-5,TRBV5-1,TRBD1,TGCGCCAGCAGCCAAAGGACAGGGGGGGTCCGGGAGACCCAGTACTTC,CASSQRTGGVRETQYF
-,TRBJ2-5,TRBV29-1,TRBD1,TGCAGCGTGACAGGGGGCGGAAGGGAGACCCAGTACTTC,CSVTGGGRETQYF
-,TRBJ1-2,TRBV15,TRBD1,TGTGCCACCAGCCAACTGGGACAGGGGTATGGCTACACCTTC,CATSQLGQGYGYTF
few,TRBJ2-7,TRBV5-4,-,TGTGCCAGCAGCGAGGCTAACGAGCAGTACTTC,CASSEANEQYF
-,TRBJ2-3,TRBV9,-,TGTGCCAGCAGCGTAATGGGCGGCCTTACAGATACGCAGTATTTT,CASSVMGGLTDTQYF
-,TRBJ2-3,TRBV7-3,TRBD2,TGTGCCAGCAGCCCCGCCGGGACTAGCGGGACCGTAGATACGCAGTATTTT,CASSPAGTSGTVDTQYF
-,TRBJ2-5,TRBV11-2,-,TGTGCCAGCAGCTTAGTACGGGGGACACAAGAGACCCAGTACTTC,CASSLVRGTQETQYF
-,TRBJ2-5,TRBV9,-,TGTGCCAGCAGCGTAGGGCGGTGGGAGACCCAGTACTTC,CASSVGRWETQYF
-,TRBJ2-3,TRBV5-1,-,TGCGCCAGCAGCCAGTTGGGCCCGGACACAGATACGCAGTATTTT,CASSQLGPDTDTQYF
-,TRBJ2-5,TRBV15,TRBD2,TGTGCCACCAAGACGGGACTAGCGGGAGTGGGGGAGACCCAGTACTTC,CATKTGLAGVGETQYF
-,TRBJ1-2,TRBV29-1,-,TGCAGCGACGCTTGGACAGCCTCCTATGGCTACACCTTC,CSDAWTASYGYTF
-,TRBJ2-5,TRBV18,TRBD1,TGTGCCAGCTCTCGGCCAGGGACAGGGAAAGAGACCCAGTACTTC,CASSRPGTGKETQYF
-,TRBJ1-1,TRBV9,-,TGTGCCAGCAGCGTAGGATCCGACATTATGAACACTGAAGCTTTCTTT,CASSVGSDIMNTEAFF
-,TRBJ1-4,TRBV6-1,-,TGTGCCAGCATGTGGGTTAATGAAAAACTGTTTTTT,CASMWVNEKLFF
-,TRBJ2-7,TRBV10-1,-,TGCGCCAGCATGGGCAGGGGAGGCGAGCAGTACTTC,CASMGRGGEQYF
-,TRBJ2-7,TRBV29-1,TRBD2,TGCAGCGCCGGACTAGCGGGAGTCGGGGCCTACGAGCAGTACTTC,CSAGLAGVGAYEQYF